These 13 T cell receptor beta chains came from one sample sequenced in a study of blood T cells in healthy people across ages. Next came a second PCR, run for about 7 to 12 cycles, which used a sample-barcoded 5' primer along with a J-beta primer mix. TCRdb reprocessed the 5' RACE reads via MiXCR and lists one record per CDR3 protein. The table lists around 620,000 distinct CDR3 sequences, 25% to 30% of them singletons. Sequenced material: blood. The receptor set was obtained from an older woman in good health.

The rearrangement uses TRBV11-2 and TRBJ2-3, with TRBD2 matching 9 bases. The germline CDR1 and CDR2 sequences are SGHAT and FQNNGV. Losses at the gene ends were 7 bases for V and 3 bases for J; bases not matched to a gene: 5. The CDR3 extends over 14 amino acids. CDR3 loop: CASTSGISTDTQYF. CDR3 DNA: TGTGCCAGCACTAGCGGGATAAGTACAGATACGCAGTATTTT.

This clonotype was counted only a few times. The V gene is TRBV15, the J gene TRBJ1-2; 7 bases match TRBD1. This CDR3 has 15 residues. Trimming took 3 bases from V and 4 from J; bases not matched to a gene: 8. Germline CDR1 LNHNV, CDR2 YYDKDF (reference sequence). CDR3: CATSRGAGQIYGYTF. The CDR3 DNA is TGTGCCACCAGCAGGGGGGCGGGACAGATCTATGGCTACACCTTC.

This clonotype has more than one count but fewer than ten. The chain uses TRBV30 and TRBJ2-4; tentative D call: TRBD1 (6 bases). V dropped 1 base and J dropped 7 bases, with 11 bases sitting between them. This CDR3 comprises 13 residues. Germline V lookup: CDR1 GTSNPN, CDR2 SVGIG (reference sequence). This CDR3 reads CAWSGGPGNIQYF. In DNA form, the CDR3 reads TGTGCCTGGAGTGGGGGGCCTGGTAACATTCAGTACTTC.

V gene TRBV29-1 combines with J gene TRBJ1-2; 8 bases map to TRBD1. Germline CDR1 and CDR2: SQVTM and ANQGSEA. This CDR3 region has 12 residues. With V trimmed by 4 bases and J by 6 bases, 4 bases remained unmatched. CDR3 region: CSVARGQNGYTF. CDR3 DNA sequence: TGCAGCGTTGCCAGGGGGCAGAATGGCTACACCTTC.

The rearrangement uses TRBV25-1 and TRBJ1-2; maybe TRBD1 (6 bases). Germline CDR1 MGHDK, CDR2 SYGVNS. Trimming pared 3 bases from V and 0 bases from J, leaving 11 bases between. The CDR3 has 15 amino acids. The CDR3 DNA reads as TGTGCCAGCAGTGAGACAGGCCGACCTAACTATGGCTACACCTTC. It encodes CASSETGRPNYGYTF.

As DNA, the CDR3 is TGTGCCAGCAGCTCATTAGGGGCGCCGGCTAATGAAAAACTGTTTTTT. This sequence encodes CASSSLGAPANEKLFF. The rearrangement joins TRBV7-2 to TRBJ1-4, with D possibly being TRBD1 (5 bases). The CDR3 is 16 amino acids. The V end lost 4 bases, the J end lost 3 bases, and 15 bases lay between the germline ends. Germline CDR1 reads SGHTA; CDR2 reads FQGNSA.

The chain has TRBV6-1 and TRBJ2-3, with TRBD2 identical over 10 bases. Germline CDR1 reads MNHNS; CDR2 reads SASEGT. This CDR3 contains 20 residues. Trimming cost V 0 bases and J 2 bases; bases outside gene matches: 14. The CDR3 loop reads CASSEAGSGGPAGVTDTQYF. The CDR3, as DNA: TGTGCCAGCAGTGAAGCTGGTAGCGGGGGGCCAGCGGGGGTCACAGATACGCAGTATTTT.

This clonotype was seen a few times. V gene TRBV2 combines with J gene TRBJ2-5; 7 bases agree with TRBD1. This CDR3 has 13 amino acids. CDR1 is SNHLY, CDR2 FYNNEI, per germline. Losses at the gene ends were 4 bases for V and 4 bases for J; bases not matched to a gene: 3. This CDR3 reads CASSATGPETQYF. CDR3 coding DNA: TGTGCCAGCAGTGCGACAGGGCCAGAGACCCAGTACTTC.

The chain carries TRBV20-1 and TRBJ1-5; 8 bases agree with TRBD1. From germline, CDR1 is DFQATT and CDR2 SNEGSKA (reference sequence). V trimming: 1 base; J trimming: 0 bases; junction bases outside the gene matches: 8. The CDR3 consists of 17 residues. The CDR3 reads CSARGPGQDNSNQPQHF. The CDR3 coding sequence is TGCAGTGCTAGAGGTCCGGGACAGGATAATAGCAATCAGCCCCAGCATTTT.

This clonotype has a handful of counts. The chain uses TRBV30 and TRBJ2-1; unclear D gene. From germline, CDR1 is GTSNPN and CDR2 SVGIG (reference sequence). Trimming left V 0 bases short and J 4 bases short, with 4 bases between. The CDR3 consists of 12 residues. CDR3 sequence: CAWSVLYNEQFF. The CDR3 region has the DNA TGTGCCTGGAGTGTGCTGTACAATGAGCAGTTCTTC.

This clonotype occurred a few times. The chain carries TRBV7-2 and TRBJ2-7; 10 nucleotides line up with TRBD1. Germline loops: CDR1 SGHTA, CDR2 FQGNSA. The V gene end was trimmed by 6 bases and the J gene end by 1 base; junction bases not matched to a gene: 6. This CDR3 has 15 amino acids. The CDR3 loop reads CASSLGQGVSYEQYF. CDR3 nucleotides: TGTGCCAGCAGTCTTGGACAGGGGGTTTCCTACGAGCAGTACTTC. Full variable domain (missing parts from reference TRBV7-2 and TRBJ2-7): GAGVSQSPSNKVTEKGKDVELRCDPISGHTALYWYRQSLGQGLEFLIYFQGNSAPDKSGLPSDRFSAERTGGSVSTLTIQRTQQEDSAVYLCASSLGQGVSYEQYFGPGTRLTVT.

V gene TRBV20-1 combines with J gene TRBJ2-3, with 8 bases fitting TRBD1. V shed 4 bases, J shed 1 base, and the junction held 1 base outside the gene matches. The germline V gene has CDR1 DFQATT and CDR2 SNEGSKA (reference sequence). This CDR3 region has 13 residues. CDR3 sequence: CSAMDRGTDTQYF. The CDR3 DNA reads TGCAGTGCTATGGACAGGGGCACAGATACGCAGTATTTT.

The rearrangement links TRBV5-1 to TRBJ1-2; 8 bases are a match to TRBD1. V was clipped by 1 base and J by 1 base; unmatched bases: 12. The germline V gene has CDR1 SGHRS and CDR2 YFSETQ. The CDR3 covers 18 residues. DNA for the CDR3: TGCGCCAGCAGCTTGAATCCTCCTAGCAGGGGGCTTAACTATGGCTACACCTTC. This codes for CASSLNPPSRGLNYGYTF.